This is a list of T cell receptor beta chains from one sample in a study of T cell responses to AZD1222 COVID-19 vaccine. Produced via immunoSEQ multiplex PCR; TCRdb's table is partial and in-frame only. The sample holds fewer than 150,000 clones; 80% to 95% are singletons and the top ten take 13% to 15%. Sample: peripheral blood, taken on day 0 of AZD1222 vaccination. These receptor sequences come from an adult in good health. Each CDR3 is given with its conserved first and last residue. D genes are given only for firm matches. The size of a clone is reported for some rows only, either as once, few or many, or as a class for expanded clones.

d_call: .; v_call: TRBV19; clone_size: .; j_call: TRBJ1-2; cdr3_aa: CASSIVWERSDGYTF; cdr3_nt: TGTGCCAGTAGTATAGTCTGGGAGCGATCGGATGGCTACACCTTC
d_call: .; v_call: TRBV5-4; clone_size: .; j_call: TRBJ1-6; cdr3_aa: CASSLVGRGGDIIISPLHF; cdr3_nt: TGTGCCAGCAGCTTGGTCGGCCGAGGGGGGGACATAATCATTTCACCCCTCCACTTT
d_call: .; v_call: TRBV28; clone_size: .; j_call: TRBJ1-2; cdr3_aa: CASSSGVNYGYTF; cdr3_nt: TGTGCCAGCAGTTCAGGAGTTAACTATGGCTACACCTTC
d_call: .; v_call: TRBV21-1; clone_size: .; j_call: TRBJ1-2; cdr3_aa: CASTIEGGHGYTF; cdr3_nt: TGTGCCAGCACAATAGAGGGGGGCCATGGCTACACCTTC
d_call: TRBD2; v_call: TRBV12-5; clone_size: .; j_call: TRBJ2-1; cdr3_aa: CASGLVELAGAMHNEQFF; cdr3_nt: TGTGCTAGTGGTTTGGTCGAACTAGCGGGGGCCATGCACAATGAGCAGTTCTTC
d_call: .; v_call: TRBV19; clone_size: .; j_call: TRBJ1-5; cdr3_aa: CASSIDPRDNQPQHF; cdr3_nt: TGTGCCAGTAGTATAGATCCCAGGGACAATCAGCCCCAGCATTTT
d_call: .; v_call: TRBV5-1; clone_size: once; j_call: TRBJ1-2; cdr3_aa: CASSAGTYGYTF; cdr3_nt: TGCGCCAGCAGCGCAGGGACCTATGGCTACACCTTC
d_call: TRBD1; v_call: TRBV4-1; clone_size: .; j_call: TRBJ2-7; cdr3_aa: CASSRLPGTGMYEQYF; cdr3_nt: TGCGCCAGCAGTCGCCTTCCCGGGACAGGGATGTACGAGCAGTACTTC
d_call: TRBD1; v_call: TRBV19; clone_size: .; j_call: TRBJ2-3; cdr3_aa: CASSNRQGFTDTQYF; cdr3_nt: TGTGCCAGTAGTAATCGACAGGGATTCACAGATACGCAGTATTTT
d_call: .; v_call: TRBV5-4; clone_size: .; j_call: TRBJ2-2; cdr3_aa: CASKVSGELFF; cdr3_nt: TGTGCCAGCAAGGTATCCGGGGAGCTGTTTTTT
d_call: .; v_call: TRBV7-2; clone_size: .; j_call: TRBJ1-1; cdr3_aa: CASSLGRGLGSFF; cdr3_nt: TGTGCCAGCAGCTTAGGCAGGGGCCTTGGTTCTTTCTTT
d_call: TRBD1; v_call: TRBV3-1/TRBV3-2; clone_size: .; j_call: TRBJ1-2; cdr3_aa: CASSPLGTGGSGYTF; cdr3_nt: TGTGCCAGCAGCCCCCTGGGAACAGGGGGAAGTGGCTACACCTTC
d_call: TRBD2; v_call: TRBV18; clone_size: .; j_call: TRBJ2-1; cdr3_aa: CASSPGLAGVSNEQFF; cdr3_nt: TGTGCCAGCTCACCGGGACTAGCGGGGGTGTCGAATGAGCAGTTCTTC
d_call: TRBD2; v_call: TRBV11-3; clone_size: once; j_call: TRBJ2-1; cdr3_aa: CASSSKREGHSFF; cdr3_nt: TGTGCCAGCAGCTCAAAGCGGGAGGGCCATTCGTTCTTC
d_call: .; v_call: TRBV5-4; clone_size: .; j_call: TRBJ1-1; cdr3_aa: CASSLAVADTEAFF; cdr3_nt: TGTGCCAGCAGCTTGGCCGTCGCAGACACTGAAGCTTTCTTT
d_call: .; v_call: TRBV9; clone_size: .; j_call: TRBJ1-2; cdr3_aa: CASSALTYGYTF; cdr3_nt: TGTGCCAGCAGCGCTCTGACCTATGGCTACACCTTC
d_call: .; v_call: TRBV7-2; clone_size: .; j_call: TRBJ2-7; cdr3_aa: CASSSAGRPYEQYF; cdr3_nt: TGTGCCAGCAGCTCCGCAGGGAGGCCCTACGAGCAGTACTTC
d_call: .; v_call: TRBV19; clone_size: .; j_call: TRBJ1-5; cdr3_aa: CASNKGGSNQPQHF; cdr3_nt: TGTGCCAGTAATAAGGGGGGGTCTAATCAGCCCCAGCATTTT
d_call: .; v_call: TRBV27; clone_size: .; j_call: TRBJ1-3; cdr3_aa: CASRGGLSGNTIYF; cdr3_nt: TGTGCCAGCCGGGGGGGGCTCTCTGGAAACACCATATATTTT
d_call: TRBD1; v_call: TRBV28; clone_size: .; j_call: TRBJ1-5; cdr3_aa: CASSSTGGNQPQHF; cdr3_nt: TGTGCCAGCAGTTCAACAGGGGGCAATCAGCCCCAGCATTTT
d_call: .; v_call: TRBV4-3; clone_size: .; j_call: TRBJ1-5; cdr3_aa: CASSSGNGPQHF; cdr3_nt: TGCGCCAGCAGCTCGGGTAATGGGCCCCAGCATTTT
d_call: TRBD2; v_call: TRBV5-1; clone_size: .; j_call: TRBJ2-3; cdr3_aa: CASSFAGGPGNTQYF; cdr3_nt: TGCGCCAGCAGCTTCGCGGGAGGGCCGGGGAATACGCAGTATTTT
d_call: .; v_call: TRBV7-2; clone_size: .; j_call: TRBJ1-2; cdr3_aa: CASSLFRGDYGYTF; cdr3_nt: TGTGCCAGCAGCTTATTTCGGGGTGACTATGGCTACACCTTC
d_call: .; v_call: TRBV4-3; clone_size: once; j_call: TRBJ2-1; cdr3_aa: CASSPTTAGSEKQFF; cdr3_nt: TGCGCCAGCAGCCCTACAACAGCGGGCTCCGAGAAGCAGTTCTTC
d_call: TRBD1; v_call: TRBV28; clone_size: .; j_call: TRBJ1-5; cdr3_aa: CASRQARGLGNQPQHF; cdr3_nt: TGTGCCAGCAGACAAGCGAGGGGGCTGGGCAATCAGCCCCAGCATTTT
d_call: .; v_call: TRBV7-9; clone_size: .; j_call: TRBJ2-5; cdr3_aa: CASSSSRDLYRETQYF; cdr3_nt: TGTGCCAGCAGCTCATCCAGGGATTTGTATAGGGAGACCCAGTACTTC
d_call: TRBD1; v_call: TRBV7-2; clone_size: .; j_call: TRBJ1-1; cdr3_aa: CASIAGQGNTEAFF; cdr3_nt: TGTGCCAGCATCGCGGGACAGGGGAACACTGAAGCTTTCTTT
d_call: TRBD2; v_call: TRBV6-6; clone_size: .; j_call: TRBJ2-7; cdr3_aa: CASSLGREGGEQYF; cdr3_nt: TGTGCCAGCAGCCTGGGGCGGGAGGGCGGCGAGCAGTACTTC
d_call: .; v_call: TRBV7-2; clone_size: .; j_call: TRBJ2-1; cdr3_aa: CASSFNRDNEQFF; cdr3_nt: TGTGCCAGCAGCTTTAACAGGGACAATGAGCAGTTCTTC
d_call: .; v_call: TRBV11-2; clone_size: .; j_call: TRBJ2-3; cdr3_aa: CASSGRQQGYTQYF; cdr3_nt: TGTGCCAGCAGCGGACGTCAACAGGGCTATACGCAGTATTTT
d_call: .; v_call: TRBV7-2; clone_size: .; j_call: TRBJ2-7; cdr3_aa: CASSSGEEQYF; cdr3_nt: TGTGCCAGCAGCTCGGGGGAGGAGCAGTACTTC
d_call: TRBD1; v_call: TRBV6-5; clone_size: .; j_call: TRBJ2-5; cdr3_aa: CASSNDRGETQYF; cdr3_nt: TGTGCCAGCTCGAACGACAGGGGAGAGACCCAGTACTTC
d_call: .; v_call: TRBV7-6; clone_size: .; j_call: TRBJ2-7; cdr3_aa: CASSLARGGSYEQYF; cdr3_nt: TGTGCCAGCAGCTTAGCCCGAGGAGGGAGTTACGAGCAGTACTTC
d_call: TRBD2; v_call: TRBV28; clone_size: .; j_call: TRBJ2-2; cdr3_aa: CASRGAGVGTGELFF; cdr3_nt: TGTGCCAGCAGAGGAGCGGGAGTTGGCACCGGGGAGCTGTTTTTT
d_call: .; v_call: TRBV7-6; clone_size: .; j_call: TRBJ1-1; cdr3_aa: CASSLDRTAMNTEAFF; cdr3_nt: TGTGCCAGCAGCTTAGATCGGACAGCCATGAACACTGAAGCTTTCTTT
d_call: .; v_call: TRBV3-1/TRBV3-2; clone_size: .; j_call: TRBJ1-2; cdr3_aa: CASSQRHYLQDYGYTF; cdr3_nt: TGTGCCAGCAGCCAACGGCACTACCTCCAAGACTATGGCTACACCTTC
d_call: TRBD1; v_call: TRBV5-1; clone_size: .; j_call: TRBJ1-1; cdr3_aa: CASSADRVGLNTEAFF; cdr3_nt: TGCGCCAGCAGCGCGGACAGGGTAGGTTTGAACACTGAAGCTTTCTTT
d_call: .; v_call: TRBV7-2; clone_size: .; j_call: TRBJ1-5; cdr3_aa: CASSLDSNNQPQHF; cdr3_nt: TGTGCCAGCAGCTTGGACAGTAATAATCAGCCCCAGCATTTT
d_call: TRBD1; v_call: TRBV15; clone_size: .; j_call: TRBJ1-2; cdr3_aa: CATRRLKGTGKNYGYTF; cdr3_nt: TGTGCCACTCGCCGACTAAAGGGGACAGGGAAAAACTATGGCTACACCTTC
d_call: TRBD1; v_call: TRBV10-1; clone_size: .; j_call: TRBJ1-4; cdr3_aa: CASSEYRGLNEKLFF; cdr3_nt: TGCGCCAGCAGTGAATACAGGGGGCTTAATGAAAAACTGTTTTTT
d_call: .; v_call: TRBV5-1; clone_size: .; j_call: TRBJ2-7; cdr3_aa: CASSLVAFLDEQYF; cdr3_nt: TGCGCCAGCAGCTTGGTAGCATTCCTAGACGAGCAGTACTTC
d_call: .; v_call: TRBV11-3; clone_size: .; j_call: TRBJ2-7; cdr3_aa: CASSLEGRNYEQYF; cdr3_nt: TGTGCCAGCAGCTTAGAGGGACGGAACTACGAGCAGTACTTC
d_call: .; v_call: TRBV18; clone_size: .; j_call: TRBJ1-5; cdr3_aa: CASSPMTPQGGNQPQHF; cdr3_nt: TGTGCCAGCTCACCAATGACGCCTCAGGGAGGCAATCAGCCCCAGCATTTT
d_call: TRBD1; v_call: TRBV10-2; clone_size: .; j_call: TRBJ1-5; cdr3_aa: CASTPDRGGQPQHF; cdr3_nt: TGCGCCAGCACTCCGGACAGGGGGGGACAGCCCCAGCATTTT
d_call: .; v_call: TRBV27; clone_size: .; j_call: TRBJ2-7; cdr3_aa: CASSLSVGDYEQYF; cdr3_nt: TGTGCCAGCAGTTTATCGGTAGGTGACTACGAGCAGTACTTC